Listed here are 13 T cell receptor beta chains from one sample, sequenced in a study of cytomegalovirus exposure and HLA in healthy donors. TCRdb's table, derived via immunoSEQ multiplex PCR, lists solely in-frame clones and lacks some. The table shows approximately 60,000 clones, with 90% occurring only once. The material sequenced was PBMCs. These receptors were taken from a man between 18 and 29 years old in good health and CMV-seronegative.

The rearrangement links TRBV4-1 to TRBJ2-7, with 12 bases matching TRBD2. Unmatched junction bases numbered 7, after V lost 1 base and J lost 0 bases. CDR3 size: 18 residues. Germline V gene data show CDR1 as MGHRA and CDR2 as YSYEKL. The CDR3 spells CASSQAGTSGRSSYEQYF. The CDR3 coding sequence is TGCGCCAGCAGCCAAGCAGGGACTAGCGGGCGTAGCTCCTACGAGCAGTACTTC.

The V call is TRBV27, the J call TRBJ1-5; 7 bases match TRBD1. Germline CDR1 reads MNHEY; CDR2 reads SMNVEV (reference sequence). The J segment lost 0 bases and the V segment lost 5 bases, leaving 13 bases of the junction unmatched. The CDR3 has 18 residues. This CDR3 is CASSGTGAWGYSNQPQHF. Here the CDR3 DNA reads TGTGCCAGCAGTGGAACAGGGGCTTGGGGTTATAGCAATCAGCCCCAGCATTTT.

The chain has TRBV15 and TRBJ2-4; 7 bases line up with TRBD2. The trim removed 6 bases at V and 1 base at J, leaving 9 bases unmatched. Germline values: CDR1 LNHNV, CDR2 YYDKDF (reference sequence). This CDR3 has 16 amino acids. The CDR3 nucleotides are TGTGCCACCAGTCCCGCTAGCGGACGGGCCAAAAACATTCAGTACTTC. Translation: CATSPASGRAKNIQYF. Filled out from reference TRBV15 and TRBJ2-4, the complete variable domain reads DAMVIQNPRYQVTQFGKPVTLSCSQTLNHNVMYWYQQKSSQAPKLLFHYYDKDFNNEADTPDNFQSRRPNTSFCFLDIRSPGLGDTAMYLCATSPASGRAKNIQYFGAGTRLSVL.

This chain joins TRBV6-1 and TRBJ1-5, with D uncertain. Per the germline V gene, CDR1 is MNHNS and CDR2 is SASEGT. V was shortened by 3 bases and J by 6 bases, with 15 bases between the two germline ends. The CDR3 sequence is 15 residues long. CDR3 loop: CASSDLTGSGQPQHF. CDR3 in DNA: TGTGCCAGCAGTGATTTAACTGGGTCGGGTCAGCCCCAGCATTTT.

This clone has a single count. This sequence joins TRBV11-2 and TRBJ2-1; 8 bases align to TRBD1. Trimming took 8 bases from V and 8 from J; bases not matched to a gene: 11. The CDR3 is 14 amino acids. The germline gives CDR1 SGHAT, CDR2 FQNNGV. The CDR3 loop reads CASAPGGGRYEQFF. In DNA, the CDR3 is TGTGCCAGCGCCCCAGGGGGCGGTCGCTATGAGCAGTTCTTC.

The chain is built from TRBV7-3 and TRBJ2-1; the match to TRBD1 covers 8 bases. The V gene's germline CDR1 is SGHTA and CDR2 FQGTGA. The CDR3 consists of 15 residues. V trimming: 5 bases; J trimming: 6 bases; junction bases outside the gene matches: 9. The CDR3 spells CASSPRQGSGNEQFF. The CDR3, as DNA: TGTGCCAGCAGCCCACGACAGGGGTCAGGCAATGAGCAGTTCTTC.

The rearrangement links TRBV11-2 to TRBJ2-6, with TRBD2 as a possible D gene (6 bases). Trimming took off 7 bases at V and 3 bases at J, with 13 bases between the two ends. CDR3 length equals 15 residues. Germline V gene lookup returns CDR1 SGHAT and CDR2 FQNNGV. The CDR3 sequence is CASTPGVFGANVLTF. The CDR3 DNA sequence: TGTGCCAGCACCCCGGGGGTTTTTGGGGCCAACGTCCTGACTTTC. The full variable domain, completed using reference TRBV11-2 and TRBJ2-6, is EAGVAQSPRYKIIEKRQSVAFWCNPISGHATLYWYQQILGQGPKLLIQFQNNGVVDDSQLPKDRFSAERLKGVDSTLKIQPAKLEDSAVYLCASTPGVFGANVLTFGAGSRLTVL.

The chain uses TRBV28 and TRBJ2-7, with D possibly TRBD2 on 6 matching bases. This CDR3 spans 15 amino acids. In germline, CDR1 is MDHEN, CDR2 SYDVKM. The ends were cut back, 3 bases at V and 0 bases at J, with 12 bases in the middle. The CDR3 DNA sequence: TGTGCCAGCAGTTTCGGTGACGGGAGCTCCTACGAGCAGTACTTC. Translation gives CASSFGDGSSYEQYF.

The rearrangement uses TRBV11-3 and TRBJ2-7; TRBD2 matches 8 bases. V gave up 1 base and J gave up 3 bases; unmatched junction bases: 5. The CDR3 loop spans 15 amino acids. Germline loops: CDR1 SGHNT, CDR2 YENEEA. The CDR3 is CASSLGTSGVYEQYF. CDR3 DNA: TGTGCCAGCAGCTTAGGAACTAGCGGAGTCTACGAGCAGTACTTC.

V usage is TRBV5-1 and J usage is TRBJ1-2; perhaps TRBD1 as D (5 bases). The germline CDR1 and CDR2 sequences are SGHRS and YFSETQ. The CDR3 loop spans 13 amino acids. Trimming took 0 bases from V and 8 from J, leaving 11 bases between them. As DNA, the CDR3 is TGCGCCAGCAGCTTGGCCCAGGGCGCCGGCTACACCTTC. It codes for CASSLAQGAGYTF.

CDR3 in DNA: TGCGCCAGCAGCCCCTTTGGTAGCGGGATTGAAAACATTCAGTACTTC. Residues: CASSPFGSGIENIQYF. The chain combines TRBV4-1 with TRBJ2-4; 8 bases fit TRBD2. The CDR3 covers 16 residues. Germline V CDR1 and CDR2: MGHRA, YSYEKL. V shed 4 bases, J shed 5 bases, and the junction held 10 bases outside the gene matches.

The chain recombines TRBV5-5 with TRBJ1-1, with TRBD1 identical over 7 bases. CDR3 length: 15 amino acids. Germline loops: CDR1 SGHKS, CDR2 YYEKEE (reference sequence). Trimming at V came to 2 bases and at J to 2 bases, leaving 6 bases not matched to a gene. CDR3 nucleotide sequence: TGTGCCAGCAGCTTCTCGGGACAGACAAACACTGAAGCTTTCTTT. This translates into CASSFSGQTNTEAFF.

This rearrangement joins TRBV6-5 to TRBJ2-7, with TRBD1 identical over 9 bases. Trimming took 1 base from V and 6 from J; bases not matched to a gene: 7. Germline V gives CDR1 MNHEY, CDR2 SVGAGI. The CDR3 contains 15 residues. The DNA for the CDR3 is TGTGCCAGCAGTTACTTATCGAGACAGGGGGGCGAGCAGTACTTC. Protein sequence: CASSYLSRQGGEQYF.